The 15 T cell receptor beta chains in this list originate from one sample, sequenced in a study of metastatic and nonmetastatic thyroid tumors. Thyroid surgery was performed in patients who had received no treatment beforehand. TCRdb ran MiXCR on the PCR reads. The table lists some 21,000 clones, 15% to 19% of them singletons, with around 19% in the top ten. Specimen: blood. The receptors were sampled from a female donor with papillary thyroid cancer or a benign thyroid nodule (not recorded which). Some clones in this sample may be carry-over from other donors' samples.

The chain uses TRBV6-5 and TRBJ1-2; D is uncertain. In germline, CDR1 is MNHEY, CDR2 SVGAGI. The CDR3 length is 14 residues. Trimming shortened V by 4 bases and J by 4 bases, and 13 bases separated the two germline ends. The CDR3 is CASSLGTEIYGYTF. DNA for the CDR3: TGTGCCAGCAGTTTGGGTACAGAGATCTATGGCTACACCTTC.

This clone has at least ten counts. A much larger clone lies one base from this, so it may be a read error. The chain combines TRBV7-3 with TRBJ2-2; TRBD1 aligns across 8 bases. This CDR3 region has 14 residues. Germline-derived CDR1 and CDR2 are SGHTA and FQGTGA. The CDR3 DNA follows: TGTGCCGGCAGCTTAAACAGGGGGACCGGGGAGCTGTTTTTT. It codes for CAGSLNRGTGELFF. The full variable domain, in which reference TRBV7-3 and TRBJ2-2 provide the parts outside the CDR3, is GAGVSQTPSNKVTEKGKYVELRCDPISGHTALYWYRQSLGQGPEFLIYFQGTGAADDSGLPNDRFFAVRPEGSVSTLKIQRTERGDSAVYLCAGSLNRGTGELFFGEGSRLTVL.

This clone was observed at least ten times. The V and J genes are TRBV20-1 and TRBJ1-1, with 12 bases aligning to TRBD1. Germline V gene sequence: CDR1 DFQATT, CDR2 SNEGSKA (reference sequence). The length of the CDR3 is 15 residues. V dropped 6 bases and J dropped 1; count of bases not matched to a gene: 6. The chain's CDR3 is CSASGTGGRNTEAFF. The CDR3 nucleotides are TGCAGTGCATCCGGGACAGGGGGCAGGAACACTGAAGCTTTCTTT.

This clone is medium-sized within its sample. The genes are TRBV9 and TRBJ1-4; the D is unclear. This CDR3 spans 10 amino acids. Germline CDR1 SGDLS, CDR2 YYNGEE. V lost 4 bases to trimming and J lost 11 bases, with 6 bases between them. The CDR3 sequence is CASSPSKLFF. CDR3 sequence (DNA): TGTGCCAGCAGCCCCTCTAAACTGTTTTTT.

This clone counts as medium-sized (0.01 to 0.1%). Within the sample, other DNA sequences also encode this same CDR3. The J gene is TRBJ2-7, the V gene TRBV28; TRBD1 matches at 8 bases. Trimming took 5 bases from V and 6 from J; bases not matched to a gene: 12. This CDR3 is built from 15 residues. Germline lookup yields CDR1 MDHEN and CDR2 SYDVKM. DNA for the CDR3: TGTGCCAGCAGTACTCCCGGGACAGGCGTTGTCGAGCAGTACTTC. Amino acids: CASSTPGTGVVEQYF. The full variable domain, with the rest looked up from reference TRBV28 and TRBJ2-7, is DVKVTQSSRYLVKRTGEKVFLECVQDMDHENMFWYRQDPGLGLRLIYFSYDVKMKEKGDIPEGYSVSREKKERFSLILESASTNQTSMYLCASSTPGTGVVEQYFGPGTRLTVT.

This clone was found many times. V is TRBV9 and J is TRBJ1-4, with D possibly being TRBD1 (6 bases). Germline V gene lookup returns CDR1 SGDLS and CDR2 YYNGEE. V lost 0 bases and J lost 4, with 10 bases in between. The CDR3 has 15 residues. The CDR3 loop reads CASSVEGGGNEKLFF. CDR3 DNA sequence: TGTGCCAGCAGCGTAGAAGGGGGAGGTAATGAAAAACTGTTTTTT.

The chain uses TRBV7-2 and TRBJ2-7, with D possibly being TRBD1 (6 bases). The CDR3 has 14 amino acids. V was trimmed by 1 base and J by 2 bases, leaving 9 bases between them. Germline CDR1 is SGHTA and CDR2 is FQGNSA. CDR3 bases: TGTGCCAGCAGCTTAGGGGGACATACCTACGAGCAGTACTTC. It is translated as CASSLGGHTYEQYF.

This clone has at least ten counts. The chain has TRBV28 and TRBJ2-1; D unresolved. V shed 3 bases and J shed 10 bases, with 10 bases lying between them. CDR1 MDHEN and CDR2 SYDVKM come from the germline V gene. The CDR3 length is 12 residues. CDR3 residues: CASSFGMREQFF. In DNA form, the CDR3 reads TGTGCCAGCAGTTTCGGAATGCGGGAGCAGTTCTTC.

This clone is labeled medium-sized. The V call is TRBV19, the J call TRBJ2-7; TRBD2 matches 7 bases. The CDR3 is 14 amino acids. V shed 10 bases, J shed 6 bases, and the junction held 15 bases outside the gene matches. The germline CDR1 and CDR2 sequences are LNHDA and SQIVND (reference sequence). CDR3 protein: CAIILGLPCVEQYF. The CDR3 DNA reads TGTGCCATTATCTTGGGACTACCCTGCGTCGAGCAGTACTTC.

The CDR3 nucleotides read TGTGCCAGCAGCCGGGGGACAGGGATGGCTAATGAAAAACTGTTTTTT. It codes for CASSRGTGMANEKLFF. The chain carries TRBV14 and TRBJ1-4; TRBD1 agrees at 9 bases. J was trimmed by 3 bases and V by 4 bases; bases with no gene match: 6. Germline CDR1 and CDR2: SGHDN and FVKESK. This CDR3 contains 16 residues.

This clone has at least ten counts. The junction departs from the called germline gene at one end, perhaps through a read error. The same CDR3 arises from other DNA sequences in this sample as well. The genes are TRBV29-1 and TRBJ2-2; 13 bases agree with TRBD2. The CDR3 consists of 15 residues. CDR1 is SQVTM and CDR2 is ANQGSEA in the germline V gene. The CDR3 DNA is TGCAGCATTGAACTAGCGGGAGGGAGATCCGGGGAGCTGTTTTTT. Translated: CSIELAGGRSGELFF.

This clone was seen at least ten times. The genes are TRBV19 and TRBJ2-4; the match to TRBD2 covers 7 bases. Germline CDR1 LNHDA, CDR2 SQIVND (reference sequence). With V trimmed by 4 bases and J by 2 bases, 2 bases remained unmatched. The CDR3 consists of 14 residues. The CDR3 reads CASSTSGTKNIQYF. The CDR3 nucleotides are TGTGCCAGTAGTACTAGCGGTACCAAAAACATTCAGTACTTC. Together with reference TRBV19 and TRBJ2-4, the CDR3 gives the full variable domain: DGGITQSPKYLFRKEGQNVTLSCEQNLNHDAMYWYRQDPGQGLRLIYYSQIVNDFQKGDIAEGYSVSREKKESFPLTVTSAQKNPTAFYLCASSTSGTKNIQYFGAGTRLSVL.

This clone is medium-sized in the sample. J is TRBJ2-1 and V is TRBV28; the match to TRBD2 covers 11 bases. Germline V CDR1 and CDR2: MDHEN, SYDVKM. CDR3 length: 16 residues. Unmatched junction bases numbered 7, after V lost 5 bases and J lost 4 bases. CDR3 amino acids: CASSILGTSGYNEQFF. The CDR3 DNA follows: TGTGCCAGCAGTATCCTCGGGACTAGCGGATACAATGAGCAGTTCTTC.

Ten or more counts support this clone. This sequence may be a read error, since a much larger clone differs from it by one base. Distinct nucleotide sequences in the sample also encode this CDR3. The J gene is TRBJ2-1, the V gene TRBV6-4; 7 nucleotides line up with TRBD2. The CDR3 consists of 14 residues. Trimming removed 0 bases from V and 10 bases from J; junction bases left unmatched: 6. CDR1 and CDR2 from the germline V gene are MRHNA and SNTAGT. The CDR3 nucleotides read TGTGCCAGCAGTGACTCGGCGGGAGTTAACGAGCAGTTCTTC. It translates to CASSDSAGVNEQFF.

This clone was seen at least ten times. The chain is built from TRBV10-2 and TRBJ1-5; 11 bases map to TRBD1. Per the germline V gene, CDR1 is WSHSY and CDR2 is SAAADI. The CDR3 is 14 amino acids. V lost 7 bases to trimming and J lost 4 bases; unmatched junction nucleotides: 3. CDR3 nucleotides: TGCGCCAGCATGGGGACAGGGGGAAATCAGCCCCAGCATTTT. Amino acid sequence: CASMGTGGNQPQHF.